A single sample gave rise to the 26 T cell receptor beta chains below, sequenced in a study of T and B cells in COVID-19 patients (TCRdb year 2020). TRB repertoires were amplified from 250-500 ng of genomic DNA extracted from blood. Data came from an Illumina MiSeq. TRB rearrangements were amplified by multiplex PCR with BIOMED2 TRB-A/B primer pools. TCRdb's own reprocessing of the public reads used fastp at Q25 and MiXCR and kept productive beta chains. Here each entry gathers all rows of one CDR3 protein and keeps the most common genes and DNA. Recorded for this sample are thousands of distinct CDR3 sequences; approximately 24% of them occurred a single time. The ten largest account for over 3.5% of the sample. The source material was blood. These receptors all stem from a human donor who had recovered from COVID-19.

The chain carries TRBV20-1 and TRBJ1-4, with a weak D call TRBD1 (6 bases). The CDR3 length is 14 residues. V lost 5 bases and J lost 7, with 17 bases in between. Germline lookup yields CDR1 DFQATT and CDR2 SNEGSKA (reference sequence). The CDR3 bases are TGCAGTGCTGCCGGGGGGGCGGTGGGTGAAAAACTGTTTTTT. Residues: CSAAGGAVGEKLFF.

The V and J genes are TRBV20-1 and TRBJ1-2; no firm D call. Germline V gene sequence: CDR1 DFQATT, CDR2 SNEGSKA (reference sequence). With 3 bases removed from V and 8 bases from J, the gap between germline ends came to 13 bases. CDR3 size: 12 residues. DNA for the CDR3: TGCAGTGCTAGGTATTTGGGCTCGGGCTACACCTTC. Protein sequence: CSARYLGSGYTF.

This clonotype has just a few counts. The chain has TRBV27 and TRBJ1-1; D uncertain. CDR1 and CDR2 (germline): MNHEY, SMNVEV (reference sequence). This CDR3 region has 10 residues. V was trimmed by 7 bases and J by 5 bases, leaving 5 bases between them. The DNA of the CDR3 is TGTGCCAGCAACCGAACTGAAGCTTTCTTT. Its translation is CASNRTEAFF.

This clonotype was counted many times. The chain has TRBV10-3 and TRBJ2-1, with 8 nucleotides matching TRBD1. Germline V gives CDR1 ENHRY, CDR2 SYGVKD. The CDR3 runs to 12 residues. Trimming cost V 10 bases and J 8 bases; bases outside gene matches: 7. The CDR3 here is CATMDRADEQFF. The CDR3 nucleotides read TGTGCCACCATGGACAGGGCGGATGAGCAGTTCTTC.

With respect to this clonotype: One base away lies a much larger clone, so this may be a sequencing read error. The gene calls are TRBV6-5 and TRBJ1-1; D might be TRBD1 (5 bases). The CDR3 totals 15 residues. Germline assignment: CDR1 MNHEY and CDR2 SVGAGI. V lost 4 bases and J 4 bases, leaving 16 bases between the germline ends. CDR3 in DNA: TGTGCCAGCAGTTCTAGGGGCGATATGACCACTGAAGCTTTCTTT. As protein: CASSSRGDMTTEAFF.

This clonotype is medium-sized (0.01 to 0.1%) in the sample. V is TRBV6-5 and J is TRBJ2-1; TRBD2 matches at 7 bases. V trimming: 5 bases; J trimming: 10 bases; junction bases outside the gene matches: 2. Germline V CDR1 and CDR2: MNHEY, SVGAGI. CDR3 length equals 11 residues. DNA of the CDR3: TGTGCCAGCAGTAATAGCGGGGAGCAGTTCTTC. This encodes CASSNSGEQFF.

The chain uses TRBV2 and TRBJ1-4; no clear D gene. Trimming took off 3 bases at V and 5 bases at J, with 13 bases between the two ends. CDR1 is SNHLY, CDR2 FYNNEI, per germline. The CDR3 contains 15 residues. As DNA, the CDR3 is TGTGCCAGCAGTGACGGAGGGAAGCTCAATGAAAAACTGTTTTTT. Translated: CASSDGGKLNEKLFF. Looking up the rest from reference TRBV2 and TRBJ1-4 gives the full variable domain: EPEVTQTPSHQVTQMGQEVILRCVPISNHLYFYWYRQILGQKVEFLVSFYNNEISEKSEIFDDQFSVERPDGSNFTLKIRSTKLEDSAMYFCASSDGGKLNEKLFFGSGTQLSVL.

In this sample, this clonotype is medium-sized (0.01 to 0.1%). The V gene is TRBV6-5, the J gene TRBJ1-2; TRBD1 might be the D (6 bases). Germline CDR1 is MNHEY and CDR2 is SVGAGI. This CDR3 has 12 amino acids. Deletions cut 4 bases from V and 7 bases from J, with 10 bases between. The CDR3 loop is CASSSQGGGYTF. CDR3 sequence (DNA): TGTGCCAGCAGTTCCCAAGGGGGTGGCTACACCTTC.

This clonotype is medium-sized. V and J are TRBV27 and TRBJ2-2; 7 nucleotides match TRBD2. Germline values: CDR1 MNHEY, CDR2 SMNVEV (reference sequence). The CDR3 has 14 amino acids. Unmatched junction bases numbered 4, after V lost 4 bases and J lost 5 bases. The CDR3 coding sequence is TGTGCCAGCAGTTGGGGGAGGGGAACCGGGGAGCTGTTTTTT. This sequence encodes CASSWGRGTGELFF.

This clonotype rates as medium-sized. The chain couples TRBV29-1 to TRBJ2-2; 14 positions agree with TRBD2. Trimming cost V 5 bases and J 6 bases; bases outside gene matches: 8. Germline loops: CDR1 SQVTM, CDR2 ANQGSEA. This CDR3 region has 16 residues. CDR3 in DNA: TGCAGCGTTACAAAAGGGACTAGCGGGGGCCCCGGGGAGCTGTTTTTT. Translation gives CSVTKGTSGGPGELFF.

Sample share makes this clonotype medium-sized. The chain recombines TRBV19 with TRBJ2-7; possibly TRBD1 or TRBD2 for D (7 bases each). Between the trimmed V and J ends, which lost 3 bases and 3 bases, there was a span of 15 bases. Germline lookup yields CDR1 LNHDA and CDR2 SQIVND (reference sequence). The CDR3 is 15 residues long. CDR3 in DNA: TGTGCCAGTAGTATTCGACAGGGCGGGGGCTACGAGCAGTACTTC. Translating gives CASSIRQGGGYEQYF.

This clonotype is deemed medium-sized (0.01 to 0.1%). The rearrangement uses TRBV6-4 and TRBJ2-3, with 7 bases matching TRBD2. There are 15 residues in the CDR3. The germline CDR1 and CDR2 sequences are MRHNA and SNTAGT. Unmatched junction bases numbered 9, after V lost 6 bases and J lost 3 bases. The CDR3 DNA sequence: TGTGCCAGCAGCGTGATGGGCGGGGGTACAGATACGCAGTATTTT. It codes for CASSVMGGGTDTQYF.

By frequency in the sample, this clonotype is medium-sized. This rearrangement joins TRBV6-5 to TRBJ2-3; TRBD2 is a possible D gene (5 bases). Germline V lookup: CDR1 MNHEY, CDR2 SVGAGI. Between the trimmed V and J ends, which lost 4 bases and 3 bases, there was a span of 14 bases. This CDR3 has 15 amino acids. CDR3 in amino acids: CASSSLYGLTDTQYF. CDR3 nucleotide sequence: TGTGCCAGCAGTTCGCTGTACGGACTGACAGATACGCAGTATTTT.

By frequency in the sample, this clonotype is large (0.1 to 1%). The chain is built from TRBV19 and TRBJ2-3; 9 bases match TRBD2. V gave up 11 bases and J gave up 6 bases; unmatched junction bases: 9. This CDR3 is built from 13 residues. Germline V gene lookup returns CDR1 LNHDA and CDR2 SQIVND (reference sequence). CDR3 sequence (DNA): TGTGCCTCAGGGCGGGGGGGATACGATACGCAGTATTTT. Translating gives CASGRGGYDTQYF.

This clonotype has a handful of counts. The chain is built from TRBV5-1 and TRBJ2-1; D unresolved. V was shortened by 0 bases and J by 5 bases, with 6 bases between the two germline ends. The CDR3 is 13 amino acids. Germline V gene data show CDR1 as SGHRS and CDR2 as YFSETQ. DNA of the CDR3: TGCGCCAGCAGCTTGGTGGCAGACAATGAGCAGTTCTTC. Amino acids: CASSLVADNEQFF.

This chain uses TRBV20-1 with TRBJ2-7; no reliable D call. Germline CDR1 DFQATT, CDR2 SNEGSKA (reference sequence). CDR3 length: 14 amino acids. Trimming pared 0 bases from V and 4 bases from J, leaving 13 bases between. The CDR3: CSARDNRIDYEQYF. The CDR3 region has the DNA TGCAGTGCTAGAGATAACAGAATTGATTACGAGCAGTACTTC.

V and J are TRBV28 and TRBJ1-5; D is ambiguous. Germline CDR1 is MDHEN and CDR2 is SYDVKM. This CDR3 is built from 15 residues. V lost 7 bases, J lost 2 bases, and 15 bases lay in between. The CDR3 coding sequence is TGTGCCAGCATGGCGGGGTCAGTGGGCAATCAGCCCCAGCATTTT. It specifies CASMAGSVGNQPQHF. The whole variable domain, filled in from reference TRBV28 and TRBJ1-5, reads DVKVTQSSRYLVKRTGEKVFLECVQDMDHENMFWYRQDPGLGLRLIYFSYDVKMKEKGDIPEGYSVSREKKERFSLILESASTNQTSMYLCASMAGSVGNQPQHFGDGTRLSIL.

By its share, this clonotype is medium-sized. This chain uses TRBV6-5 with TRBJ1-5; D remains ambiguous. V lost 5 bases, J lost 3 bases, and 8 bases lay in between. This CDR3 region has 13 residues. The germline V gene has CDR1 MNHEY and CDR2 SVGAGI. The CDR3 protein is CASSRRLNQPQHF. As DNA, the CDR3 is TGTGCCAGCAGTCGACGGCTCAATCAGCCCCAGCATTTT.

About this clonotype itself: A much more abundant neighbour one base away suggests this may be a read error. The chain employs TRBV11-2 and TRBJ2-2, with D maybe TRBD2 (5 bases). The CDR3 is 13 residues long. Germline V gene data show CDR1 as SGHAT and CDR2 as FQNNGV. CDR3 loop: CASSLKYTGELYF. The CDR3 DNA follows: TGTGCCAGCAGCTTAAAATACACCGGGGAGCTGTATTTT.

This clonotype is judged medium-sized. V is TRBV18 and J is TRBJ2-7, with 8 bases identical to TRBD2. This CDR3 has 14 amino acids. The V gene end was trimmed by 6 bases and the J gene end by 3 bases; junction bases not matched to a gene: 7. The germline gives CDR1 KGHSH, CDR2 LQKENI. CDR3 sequence (DNA): TGTGCCAGCTCGACGACGGGGGGGGACTACGAGCAGTACTTC. Protein sequence: CASSTTGGDYEQYF.

V usage is TRBV12-5 and J usage is TRBJ1-4; 8 bases map to TRBD1. Germline CDR1 and CDR2: LGHNT and FRNRAP. This CDR3 spans 17 amino acids. After removal of 1 base from V and 6 bases from J, the junction contained 10 bases not matched to a gene. CDR3 in amino acids: CASGLALGQGGHEKLFF. In DNA form, the CDR3 reads TGTGCTAGTGGTTTGGCCCTCGGACAGGGTGGTCATGAAAAACTGTTTTTT.

V and J are TRBV19 and TRBJ2-2; 11 nucleotides align to TRBD1. V trimming: 11 bases; J trimming: 7 bases; junction bases outside the gene matches: 6. Per germline, CDR1 LNHDA and CDR2 SQIVND (reference sequence). This CDR3 contains 13 residues. CDR3 nucleotides: TGTGCCTGTGGGACAGGGGGTAGCGGGGAGCTGTTTTTT. Translation gives CACGTGGSGELFF.

This chain uses TRBV19 with TRBJ2-6; 10 positions match TRBD1. After removal of 6 bases from V and 0 bases from J, the junction contained 8 bases not matched to a gene. The CDR3 loop spans 18 amino acids. Germline CDR1 LNHDA, CDR2 SQIVND (reference sequence). The chain's CDR3 is CASSSGTGVNSGANVLTF. The CDR3 coding sequence is TGTGCCAGTAGCTCCGGGACAGGGGTTAACTCTGGGGCCAACGTCCTGACTTTC.

This clonotype was seen a few times. V usage is TRBV10-3 and J usage is TRBJ2-3; 7 bases match TRBD1. This CDR3 region has 16 residues. With 3 bases clipped from V and 1 base from J, the junction kept 7 bases outside the gene matches. CDR1 is ENHRY and CDR2 is SYGVKD in the germline V gene. In nucleotides, the CDR3 is TGTGCCATCAGTGACGGACAGGCCAAGGGCACAGATACGCAGTATTTT. This encodes CAISDGQAKGTDTQYF.

This clonotype was picked up a small number of times. The chain recombines TRBV28 with TRBJ2-2, with D possibly matching TRBD1 (5 bases). The germline V and J ends were trimmed by 5 bases and 6 bases, with 13 bases remaining between them. CDR1 and CDR2 from the germline V gene are MDHEN and SYDVKM. This CDR3 contains 14 residues. The CDR3 DNA follows: TGTGCCAGCAGTGGGGCCACCCCCCCCGGGGAGCTGTTTTTT. This gives the protein CASSGATPPGELFF. Full variable domain (outside the CDR3, taken from reference TRBV28 and TRBJ2-2): DVKVTQSSRYLVKRTGEKVFLECVQDMDHENMFWYRQDPGLGLRLIYFSYDVKMKEKGDIPEGYSVSREKKERFSLILESASTNQTSMYLCASSGATPPGELFFGEGSRLTVL.

Only a few counts were recorded for this clonotype. The chain uses TRBV10-3 and TRBJ2-2; 8 bases fit TRBD1. The CDR3 sequence is 14 residues long. With 9 bases clipped from V and 1 base from J, the junction kept 4 bases outside the gene matches. Germline assignment: CDR1 ENHRY and CDR2 SYGVKD. CDR3 DNA: TGTGCCATAACAGGGGGGCTGAACACCGGGGAGCTGTTTTTT. It codes for CAITGGLNTGELFF.